This entry features one T cell receptor (beta chain) sequence. This CDR3 contains 14 residues. The germline gives CDR1 MNHNS, CDR2 SASEGT. The V and J ends lost 6 bases and 2 bases respectively, with 13 bases between them. This record comes from a study of Graves' ophthalmopathy and Graves' hyperthyroidism. As the template, RNA transcripts were used to amplify TCR beta CDR3 regions. Second-round multiplex PCR followed a first-round RT-PCR using HTBI primers. TCRdb reanalysed the multiplex PCR reads using MiXCR and keeps one entry per CDR3 protein. Among some 410,000 distinct CDR3 sequences listed, around a fifth were seen once.

This clonotype originated in a woman younger than 30 with stable Graves' hyperthyroidism. The V and J genes are TRBV6-1 and TRBJ1-2, with a weak D call TRBD1 (6 bases). Sequencing used peripheral blood. In DNA form, the CDR3 reads TGTGCCAGCAGCGGACGGGACACCAACTATGGCTACACCTTC. Its translation is CASSGRDTNYGYTF.